This entry lists 21 T cell receptor beta chains sequenced from one sample in a study of OX40 agonist ivuxolimab in advanced cancers. The table came from immunoSEQ multiplex PCR; TCRdb's copy has only in-frame clones and leaves some out. This table has around 69,000 clones, roughly 86% appearing once. Sequencing was performed on CD4+ or CD8+ T cells sorted from blood, taken in a trial of the OX40 agonist ivuxolimab. All receptors derive from an adult with an advanced solid tumor such as melanoma, head and neck, liver or kidney cancer.

The chain carries TRBV2 and TRBJ1-2; tentatively, D is TRBD1 (6 bases). The germline V gene has CDR1 SNHLY and CDR2 FYNNEI. Trimming stripped 6 bases from V and 3 bases from J, with 14 bases between. This CDR3 comprises 14 residues. The DNA of the CDR3 is TGTGCCAGCAGGAAAACAGGGACTGACTATGGCTACACCTTC. This encodes CASRKTGTDYGYTF.

J is TRBJ2-1 and V is TRBV2, with D possibly TRBD2 on 5 matching bases. Germline CDR1 reads SNHLY; CDR2 reads FYNNEI. Trimming took off 4 bases at V and 12 bases at J, with 13 bases between the two ends. This CDR3 region has 12 residues. Here the CDR3 DNA reads TGTGCCAGCAGTGCGAGCAAGGAGGTGCAGTTCTTC. Translating gives CASSASKEVQFF.

The V and J genes are TRBV2 and TRBJ2-3; 13 bases align to TRBD2. The junction had 2 bases not matched to a gene; V was cut back by 6 bases and J by 2 bases. Germline V CDR1 and CDR2: SNHLY, FYNNEI. This CDR3 has 15 residues. CDR3 residues: CASRGLAGPTDTQYF. The CDR3, as DNA: TGTGCCAGCAGGGGACTAGCGGGGCCCACAGATACGCAGTATTTT.

The rearrangement joins TRBV7-3 to TRBJ2-6; weak D call: TRBD1 (6 bases). Per germline, CDR1 SGHTA and CDR2 FQGTGA. Trimming took 5 bases from V and 0 from J, leaving 11 bases between them. The length of the CDR3 is 16 residues. This chain's CDR3 is CASSPTGFSGANVLTF. DNA for the CDR3: TGTGCCAGCAGCCCAACAGGGTTCTCTGGGGCCAACGTCCTGACTTTC.

V and J are TRBV28 and TRBJ2-2; tentatively, D is TRBD1 (6 bases). V shed 6 bases and J shed 0 bases, with 14 bases lying between them. The CDR3 covers 16 residues. The germline V gene has CDR1 MDHEN and CDR2 SYDVKM. This chain's CDR3 is CASSSYGGANTGELFF. CDR3 coding DNA: TGTGCCAGCAGCTCTTATGGGGGCGCGAACACCGGGGAGCTGTTTTTT.

The rearrangement uses TRBV5-6 and TRBJ2-1; 9 nucleotides line up with TRBD2. The J segment lost 7 bases and the V segment lost 1 base, leaving 6 bases of the junction unmatched. The germline V gene encodes CDR1 SGHDT and CDR2 YYEEEE. The CDR3 is 15 amino acids. The CDR3 DNA follows: TGTGCCAGCAGCTTGAGTCTAGCGGGGACAAATGAGCAGTTCTTC. Its translation: CASSLSLAGTNEQFF.

This clone was seen just once. CDR3 coding DNA: TGTGCCAGCAGCTTAGCGGGGGGCGCCCTCGGGGCCAACGTCCTGACTTTC. This codes for CASSLAGGALGANVLTF. The chain combines TRBV5-4 with TRBJ2-6, with 9 bases fitting TRBD2. The CDR3 sequence is 17 residues long. Germline CDR1 and CDR2: SGHNT and YYREEE (reference sequence). V lost 2 bases and J lost 4; bases outside the gene matches: 7. Full variable domain (rest looked up from reference TRBV5-4 and TRBJ2-6): ETGVTQSPTHLIKTRGQQVTLRCSSQSGHNTVSWYQQALGQGPQFIFQYYREEENGRGNFPPRFSGLQFPNYSSELNVNALELDDSALYLCASSLAGGALGANVLTFGAGSRLTVL.

This sequence joins TRBV2 and TRBJ2-4; the D gene is possibly TRBD2 (6 bases). With 5 bases removed from V and 9 bases from J, the gap between germline ends came to 14 bases. Germline V lookup: CDR1 SNHLY, CDR2 FYNNEI. The CDR3 covers 13 residues. The CDR3 coding sequence is TGTGCCAGCAGTCTGGGGGGAATGGGCATTCAGTACTTC. Translated: CASSLGGMGIQYF.

The chain employs TRBV6-5 and TRBJ1-1; D ambiguous. This CDR3 contains 13 residues. V dropped 2 bases and J dropped 1 base, with 5 bases sitting between them. Germline V lookup: CDR1 MNHEY, CDR2 SVGAGI. CDR3 DNA sequence: TGTGCCAGCAGTTACCGGCAGAACACTGAAGCTTTCTTT. It specifies CASSYRQNTEAFF.

V is TRBV7-9 and J is TRBJ2-5; no firm D call. Trimming stripped 4 bases from V and 3 bases from J, with 3 bases between. Germline lookup yields CDR1 SEHNR and CDR2 FQNEAQ (reference sequence). This CDR3 comprises 11 residues. Here the CDR3 reads CASSYEETQYF. In DNA form, the CDR3 reads TGTGCCAGCAGCTACGAAGAGACCCAGTACTTC. Complete variable domain (other parts from reference TRBV7-9 and TRBJ2-5): DTGVSQNPRHKITKRGQNVTFRCDPISEHNRLYWYRQTLGQGPEFLTYFQNEAQLEKSRLLSDRFSAERPKGSFSTLEIQRTEQGDSAMYLCASSYEETQYFGPGTRLLVL.

The CDR3 reads CASSALDRTYEQYF. CDR3 sequence (DNA): TGTGCCAGCAGTGCCCTAGACAGAACCTACGAGCAGTACTTC. The chain employs TRBV6-1 and TRBJ2-7, with a tentative D call TRBD1 (5 bases). The V gene lost 4 bases and the J gene lost 2 bases, with 12 bases spanning the gap. CDR1 and CDR2 (germline): MNHNS, SASEGT. This CDR3 comprises 14 residues.

The rearrangement joins TRBV5-1 to TRBJ2-2; 9 bases align to TRBD1. CDR3 length equals 14 residues. V was clipped by 4 bases and J by 7 bases; unmatched bases: 5. Germline values: CDR1 SGHRS, CDR2 YFSETQ. The CDR3 DNA sequence: TGCGCCAGCAGCGAAGGGACAGGGTTCGGGGAGCTGTTTTTT. Translated: CASSEGTGFGELFF.

The chain carries TRBV7-2 and TRBJ2-1; perhaps TRBD2 as D (6 bases). Trimming left V 0 bases short and J 0 bases short, with 9 bases between. CDR1 SGHTA and CDR2 FQGNSA come from the germline V gene. This CDR3 spans 16 amino acids. The chain's CDR3 is CASSLAFSGSYNEQFF. CDR3 bases: TGTGCCAGCAGCTTAGCGTTTAGCGGCTCCTACAATGAGCAGTTCTTC.

This chain connects TRBV7-3 to TRBJ2-2; TRBD1 is a possible D gene (6 bases). Trimming took 5 bases from V and 6 from J, leaving 10 bases between them. Germline CDR1 and CDR2: SGHTA and FQGTGA. The CDR3 has 13 amino acids. For the CDR3, the DNA is TGTGCCAGCAGCCCCAGGGGAGCCGGGGAGCTGTTTTTT. Translated: CASSPRGAGELFF.

The chain joins TRBV18 to TRBJ2-7, with a possible D match to TRBD1 (6 bases). Trimming pared 3 bases from V and 2 bases from J, leaving 11 bases between. Germline lookup yields CDR1 KGHSH and CDR2 LQKENI. The CDR3 extends over 14 amino acids. CDR3 DNA sequence: TGTGCCAGCTCACCGAGGCAGGGGCCCTACGAGCAGTACTTC. Encoded protein: CASSPRQGPYEQYF.

V gene TRBV7-6 combines with J gene TRBJ2-5; the D gene is possibly TRBD1 (5 bases). Germline values: CDR1 SGHVS, CDR2 FNYEAQ. This CDR3 region has 13 residues. Trimming removed 3 bases at V and 3 bases at J, with 8 bases between. The CDR3 DNA is TGTGCCAGCAGCTTTCAGGGAAAAGAGACCCAGTACTTC. Its protein product is CASSFQGKETQYF.

The chain couples TRBV28 to TRBJ1-2; D gene uncertain. This CDR3 has 15 residues. Germline CDR1 and CDR2: MDHEN and SYDVKM. The V end was cut by 3 bases, the J end by 4 bases, with 15 bases between. CDR3 region: CASSLEGLLRYGYTF. The DNA of the CDR3 is TGTGCCAGCAGTTTGGAGGGCCTACTTCGCTATGGCTACACCTTC.

V is TRBV19 and J is TRBJ1-1; D is ambiguous. The germline V gene encodes CDR1 LNHDA and CDR2 SQIVND (reference sequence). The CDR3 covers 13 residues. The V end lost 7 bases, the J end lost 3 bases, and 12 bases lay between the germline ends. Here the CDR3 reads CASTNRGDTEAFF. The CDR3 bases are TGTGCCAGTACGAACCGAGGCGACACTGAAGCTTTCTTT.

This clone was seen a single time. The rearrangement uses TRBV7-2 and TRBJ2-1; TRBD2 is a possible D gene (6 bases). V dropped 3 bases and J dropped 8 bases, with 8 bases sitting between them. CDR3 size: 12 residues. Per the germline V gene, CDR1 is SGHTA and CDR2 is FQGNSA. The CDR3 DNA sequence: TGTGCCAGCAGCTTTTGGGGGGATGAGCAGTTCTTC. Its translation: CASSFWGDEQFF.

The rearrangement links TRBV5-6 to TRBJ1-1, with D perhaps TRBD1 (5 bases). There are 13 residues in the CDR3. V lost 4 bases and J lost 5, with 12 bases in between. Germline V CDR1 and CDR2: SGHDT, YYEEEE. The CDR3 loop reads CASSVRGLTEAFF. CDR3 DNA sequence: TGTGCCAGCAGCGTTAGGGGATTGACTGAAGCTTTCTTT.

V and J are TRBV18 and TRBJ1-5, with unresolved D. Per the germline V gene, CDR1 is KGHSH and CDR2 is LQKENI. Trimming took off 3 bases at V and 2 bases at J, with 17 bases between the two ends. The length of the CDR3 is 17 residues. The CDR3 nucleotides read TGTGCCAGCTCACCCTATGGAGGGTTGTACGGCAATCAGCCCCAGCATTTT. Protein: CASSPYGGLYGNQPQHF. The full variable domain, in which reference TRBV18 and TRBJ1-5 provide the parts outside the CDR3, is NAGVMQNPRHLVRRRGQEARLRCSPMKGHSHVYWYRQLPEEGLKFMVYLQKENIIDESGMPKERFSAEFPKEGPSILRIQQVVRGDSAAYFCASSPYGGLYGNQPQHFGDGTRLSIL.